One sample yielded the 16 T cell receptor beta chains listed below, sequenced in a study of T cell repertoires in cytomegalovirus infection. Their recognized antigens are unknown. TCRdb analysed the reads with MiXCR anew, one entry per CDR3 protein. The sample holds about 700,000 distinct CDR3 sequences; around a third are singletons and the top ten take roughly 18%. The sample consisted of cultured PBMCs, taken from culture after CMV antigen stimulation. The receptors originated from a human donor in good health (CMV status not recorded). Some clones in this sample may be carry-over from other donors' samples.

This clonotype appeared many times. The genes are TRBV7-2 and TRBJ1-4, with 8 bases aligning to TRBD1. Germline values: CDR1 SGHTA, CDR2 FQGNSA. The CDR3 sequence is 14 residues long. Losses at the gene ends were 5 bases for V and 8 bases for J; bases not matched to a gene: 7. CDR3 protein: CASSKYRQGEKLFF. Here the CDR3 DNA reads TGTGCCAGCAGCAAATACCGACAGGGGGAAAAACTGTTTTTT.

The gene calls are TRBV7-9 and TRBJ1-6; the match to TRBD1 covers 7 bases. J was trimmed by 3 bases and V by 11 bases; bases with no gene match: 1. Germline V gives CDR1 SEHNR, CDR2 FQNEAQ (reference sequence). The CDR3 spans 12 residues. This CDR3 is CAGQVYNSPLHF. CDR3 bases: TGTGCCGGACAGGTCTATAATTCACCCCTCCACTTT.

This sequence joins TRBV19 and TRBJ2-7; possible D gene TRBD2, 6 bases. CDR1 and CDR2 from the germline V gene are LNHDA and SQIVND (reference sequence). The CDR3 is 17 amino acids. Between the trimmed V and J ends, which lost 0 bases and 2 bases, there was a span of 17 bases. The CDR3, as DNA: TGTGCCAGTAGTATAGATGGGACTTCTATATCGACCTACGAGCAGTACTTC. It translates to CASSIDGTSISTYEQYF.

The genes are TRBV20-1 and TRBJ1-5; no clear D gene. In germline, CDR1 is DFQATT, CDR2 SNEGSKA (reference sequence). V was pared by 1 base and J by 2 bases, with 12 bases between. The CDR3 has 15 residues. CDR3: CSARAQPWGNQPQHF. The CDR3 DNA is TGCAGTGCTAGAGCCCAGCCATGGGGCAATCAGCCCCAGCATTTT.

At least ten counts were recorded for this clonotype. The CDR3 DNA reads as TGTGCCAGCAGCTTAGGGGGAGGGGGCACAGATACGCAGTATTTT. It is translated as CASSLGGGGTDTQYF. V usage is TRBV7-2 and J usage is TRBJ2-3; 7 bases are a match to TRBD2. V lost 1 base and J lost 1; bases outside the gene matches: 2. CDR1 and CDR2 (germline): SGHTA, FQGNSA. The CDR3 runs to 15 residues.

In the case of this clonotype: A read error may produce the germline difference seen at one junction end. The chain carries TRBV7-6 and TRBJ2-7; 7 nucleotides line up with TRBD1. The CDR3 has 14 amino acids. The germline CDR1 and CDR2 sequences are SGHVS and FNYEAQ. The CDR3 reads CASSRQGRAYEQDF. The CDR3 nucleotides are TGTGCCAGCAGCCGACAGGGCCGCGCCTACGAGCAGGACTTC.

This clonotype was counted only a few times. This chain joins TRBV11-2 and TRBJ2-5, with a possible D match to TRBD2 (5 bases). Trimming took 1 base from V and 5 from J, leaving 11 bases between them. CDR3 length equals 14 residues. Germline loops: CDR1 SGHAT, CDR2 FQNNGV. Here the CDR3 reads CASSLVRALETQYF. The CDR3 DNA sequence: TGTGCCAGCAGCTTAGTGAGGGCGTTGGAGACCCAGTACTTC.

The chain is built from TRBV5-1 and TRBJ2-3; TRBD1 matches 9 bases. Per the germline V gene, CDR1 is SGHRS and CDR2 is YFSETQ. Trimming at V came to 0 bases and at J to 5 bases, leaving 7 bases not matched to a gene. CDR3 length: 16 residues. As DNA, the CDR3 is TGCGCCAGCAGCTTGGCCGGGACAGGGTATGGAGATACGCAGTATTTT. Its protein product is CASSLAGTGYGDTQYF.

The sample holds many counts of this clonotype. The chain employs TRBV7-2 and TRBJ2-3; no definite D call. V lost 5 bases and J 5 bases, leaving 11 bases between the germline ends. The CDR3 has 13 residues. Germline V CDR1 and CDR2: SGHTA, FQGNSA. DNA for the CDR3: TGTGCCAGCAGCCGTTTGTCGGGAGATACGCAGTATTTT. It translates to CASSRLSGDTQYF.

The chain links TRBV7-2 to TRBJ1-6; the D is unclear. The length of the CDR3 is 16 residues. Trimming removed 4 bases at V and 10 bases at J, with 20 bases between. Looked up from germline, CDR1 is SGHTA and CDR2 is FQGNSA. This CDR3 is CASSYQLPLFGSPLHF. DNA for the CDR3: TGTGCCAGCAGCTATCAGTTACCTCTATTTGGGTCACCCCTCCACTTT.

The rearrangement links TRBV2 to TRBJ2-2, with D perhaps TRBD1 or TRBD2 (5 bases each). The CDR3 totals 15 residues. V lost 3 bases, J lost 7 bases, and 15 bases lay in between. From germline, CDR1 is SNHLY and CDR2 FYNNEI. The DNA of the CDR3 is TGTGCCAGCAGTGATCGGGGCAGGGCTCTCGGGGAGCTGTTTTTT. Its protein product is CASSDRGRALGELFF.

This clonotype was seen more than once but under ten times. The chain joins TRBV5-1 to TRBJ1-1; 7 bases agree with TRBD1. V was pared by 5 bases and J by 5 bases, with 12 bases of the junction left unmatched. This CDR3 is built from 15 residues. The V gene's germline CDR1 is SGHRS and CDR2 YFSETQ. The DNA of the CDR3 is TGCGCCAGCAGTCAACGACAGGGTGTGGGAACTGAAGCTTTCTTT. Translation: CASSQRQGVGTEAFF.

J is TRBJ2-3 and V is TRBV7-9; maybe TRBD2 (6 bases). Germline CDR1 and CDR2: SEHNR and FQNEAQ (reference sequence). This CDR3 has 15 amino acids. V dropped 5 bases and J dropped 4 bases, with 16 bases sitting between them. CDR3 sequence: CASSPGLLLADTQYF. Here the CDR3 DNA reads TGTGCCAGCAGCCCGGGACTCCTGCTGGCAGATACGCAGTATTTT. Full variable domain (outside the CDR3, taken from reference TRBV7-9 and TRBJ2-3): DTGVSQNPRHKITKRGQNVTFRCDPISEHNRLYWYRQTLGQGPEFLTYFQNEAQLEKSRLLSDRFSAERPKGSFSTLEIQRTEQGDSAMYLCASSPGLLLADTQYFGPGTRLTVL.

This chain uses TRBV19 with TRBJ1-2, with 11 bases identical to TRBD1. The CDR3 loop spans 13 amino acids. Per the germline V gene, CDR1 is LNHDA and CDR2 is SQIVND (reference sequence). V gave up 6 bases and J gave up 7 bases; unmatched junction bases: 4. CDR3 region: CASRDRGPRGYTF. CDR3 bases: TGTGCCAGTAGGGACAGGGGGCCGCGTGGCTACACCTTC.

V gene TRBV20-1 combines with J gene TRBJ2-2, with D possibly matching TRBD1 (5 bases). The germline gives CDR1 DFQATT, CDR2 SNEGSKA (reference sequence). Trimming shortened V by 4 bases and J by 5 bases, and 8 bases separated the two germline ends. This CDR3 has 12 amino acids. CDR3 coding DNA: TGCAGTGCTAATCACAGGACCGGGGAGCTGTTTTTT. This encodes CSANHRTGELFF.

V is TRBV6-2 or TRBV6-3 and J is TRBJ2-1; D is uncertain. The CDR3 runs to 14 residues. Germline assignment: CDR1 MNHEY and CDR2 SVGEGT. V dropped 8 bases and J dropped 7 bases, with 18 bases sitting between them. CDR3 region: CASRKTPARNEQFF. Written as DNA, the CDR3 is TGTGCCAGCCGGAAGACACCCGCGCGGAATGAGCAGTTCTTC.